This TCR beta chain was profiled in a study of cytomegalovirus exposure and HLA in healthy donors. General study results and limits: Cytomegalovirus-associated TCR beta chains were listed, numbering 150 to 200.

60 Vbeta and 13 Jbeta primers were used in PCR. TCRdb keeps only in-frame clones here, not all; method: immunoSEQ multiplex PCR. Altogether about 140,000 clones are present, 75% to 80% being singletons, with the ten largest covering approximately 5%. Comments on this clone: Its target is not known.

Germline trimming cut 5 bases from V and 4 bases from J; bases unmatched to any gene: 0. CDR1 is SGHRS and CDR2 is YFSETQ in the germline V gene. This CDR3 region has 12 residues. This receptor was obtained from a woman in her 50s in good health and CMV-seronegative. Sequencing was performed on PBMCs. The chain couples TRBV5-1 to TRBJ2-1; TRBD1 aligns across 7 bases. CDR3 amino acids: CASRTGYNEQFF. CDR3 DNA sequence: TGCGCCAGCAGGACAGGGTACAATGAGCAGTTCTTC.